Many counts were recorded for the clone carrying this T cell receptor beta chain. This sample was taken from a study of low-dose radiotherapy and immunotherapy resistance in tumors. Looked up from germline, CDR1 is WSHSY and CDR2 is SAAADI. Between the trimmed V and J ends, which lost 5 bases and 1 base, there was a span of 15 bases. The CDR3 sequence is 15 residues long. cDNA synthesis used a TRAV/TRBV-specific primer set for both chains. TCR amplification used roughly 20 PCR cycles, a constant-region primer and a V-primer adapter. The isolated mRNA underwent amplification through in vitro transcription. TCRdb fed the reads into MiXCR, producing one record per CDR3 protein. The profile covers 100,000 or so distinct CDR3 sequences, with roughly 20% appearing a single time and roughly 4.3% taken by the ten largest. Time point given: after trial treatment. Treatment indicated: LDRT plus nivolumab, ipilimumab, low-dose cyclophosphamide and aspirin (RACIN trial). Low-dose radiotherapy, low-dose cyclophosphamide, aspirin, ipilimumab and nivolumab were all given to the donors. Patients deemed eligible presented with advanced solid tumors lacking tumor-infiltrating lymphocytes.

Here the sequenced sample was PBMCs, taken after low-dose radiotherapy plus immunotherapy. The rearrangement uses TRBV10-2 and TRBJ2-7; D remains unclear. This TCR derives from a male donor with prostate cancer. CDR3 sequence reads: CASSPQHETSYEQYF. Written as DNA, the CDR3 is TGCGCCAGCAGTCCTCAACACGAAACTTCCTACGAGCAGTACTTC.